The sequence of this T cell receptor beta chain was determined in a study of shared clonotypes between healthy human individuals. Germline V gene data show CDR1 as MDHEN and CDR2 as SYDVKM. V dropped 6 bases and J dropped 3 bases, with 14 bases sitting between them. The CDR3 is 14 amino acids. Sequenced by immunoSEQ multiplex PCR; TCRdb stores in-frame clones only, minus some. The sample has roughly 500,000 clones, about 96% seen once. This chain joins TRBV28 and TRBJ1-1; no definite D call. This sequence was found in a woman aged 25 to 39 in good health. The sequencing sample was made of naive CD4+ T cells sorted from blood. Subset meaning: CD45RA+ positively selected. For the CDR3, the DNA is TGTGCCAGCAGAGATGTTTGGGGTTACACTGAAGCTTTCTTT. This gives the protein CASRDVWGYTEAFF.